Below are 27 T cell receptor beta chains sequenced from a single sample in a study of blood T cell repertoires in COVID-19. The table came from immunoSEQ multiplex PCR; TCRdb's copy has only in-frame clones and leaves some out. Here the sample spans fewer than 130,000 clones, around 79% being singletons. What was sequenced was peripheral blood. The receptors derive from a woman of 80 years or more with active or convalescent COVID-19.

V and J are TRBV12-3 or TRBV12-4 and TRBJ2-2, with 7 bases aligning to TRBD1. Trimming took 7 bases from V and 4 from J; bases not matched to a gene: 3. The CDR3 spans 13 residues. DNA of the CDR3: TGTGCCAGCATAGGGACAGTCACCGGGGAGCTGTTTTTT. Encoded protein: CASIGTVTGELFF.

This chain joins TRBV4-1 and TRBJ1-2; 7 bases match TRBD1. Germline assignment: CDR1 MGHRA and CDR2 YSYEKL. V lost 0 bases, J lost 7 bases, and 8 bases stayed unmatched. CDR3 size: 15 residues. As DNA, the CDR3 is TGCGCCAGCAGCCAAGAGCGAACAGGGGCGGCTGGCTACACCTTC. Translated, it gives CASSQERTGAAGYTF.

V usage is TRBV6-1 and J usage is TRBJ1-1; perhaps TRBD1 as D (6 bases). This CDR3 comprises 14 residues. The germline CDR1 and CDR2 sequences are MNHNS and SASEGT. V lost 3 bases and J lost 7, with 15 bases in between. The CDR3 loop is CASSEPARGNEAFF. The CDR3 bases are TGTGCCAGCAGTGAGCCGGCCAGGGGAAATGAAGCTTTCTTT.

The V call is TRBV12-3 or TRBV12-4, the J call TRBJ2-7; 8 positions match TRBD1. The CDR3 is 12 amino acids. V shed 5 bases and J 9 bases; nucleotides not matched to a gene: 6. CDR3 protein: CASSGQGWGQYF. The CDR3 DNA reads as TGTGCCAGCAGTGGACAGGGATGGGGGCAGTACTTC.

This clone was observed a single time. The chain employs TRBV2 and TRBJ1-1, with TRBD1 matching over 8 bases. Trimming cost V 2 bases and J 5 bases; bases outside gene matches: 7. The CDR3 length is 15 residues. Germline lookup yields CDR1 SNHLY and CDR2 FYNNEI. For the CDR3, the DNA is TGTGCCAGCAGTGAATATCAGGGGGCGAGAACTGAAGCTTTCTTT. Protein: CASSEYQGARTEAFF.

CDR3 residues: CASSLEQASDTQYF. CDR3 in DNA: TGTGCCAGCAGCTTAGAACAGGCGTCAGATACGCAGTATTTT. The V gene is TRBV7-7, the J gene TRBJ2-3; maybe TRBD1 (5 bases). V was trimmed by 1 base and J by 4 bases, leaving 9 bases between them. Germline-derived CDR1 and CDR2 are SSHAT and FNYEAQ (reference sequence). This CDR3 has 14 residues. The full variable domain, with the rest looked up from reference TRBV7-7 and TRBJ2-3, is GAGVSQSPRYKVTKRGQDVTLRCDPISSHATLYWYQQALGQGPEFLTYFNYEAQPDKSGLPSDRFSAERPEGSISTLTIQRTEQRDSAMYRCASSLEQASDTQYFGPGTRLTVL.

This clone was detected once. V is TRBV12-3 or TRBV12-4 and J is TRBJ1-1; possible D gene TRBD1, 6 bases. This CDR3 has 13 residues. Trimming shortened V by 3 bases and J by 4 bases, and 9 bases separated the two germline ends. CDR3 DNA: TGTGCCAGCAGTTTGCAGGGGCGCACTGAAGCTTTCTTT. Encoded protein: CASSLQGRTEAFF.

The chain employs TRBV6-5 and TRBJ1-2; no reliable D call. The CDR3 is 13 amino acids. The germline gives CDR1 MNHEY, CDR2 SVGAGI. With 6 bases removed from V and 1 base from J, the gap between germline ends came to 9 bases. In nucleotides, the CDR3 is TGTGCCAGCAGCACCCGGGGTAACTATGGCTACACCTTC. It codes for CASSTRGNYGYTF.

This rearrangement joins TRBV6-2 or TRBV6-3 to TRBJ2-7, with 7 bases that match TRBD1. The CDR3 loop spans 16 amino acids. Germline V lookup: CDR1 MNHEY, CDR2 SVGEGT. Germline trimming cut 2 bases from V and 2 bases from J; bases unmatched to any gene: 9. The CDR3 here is CASSYARTGRTYEQYF. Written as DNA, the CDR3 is TGTGCCAGCAGTTACGCCCGGACAGGACGGACCTACGAGCAGTACTTC.

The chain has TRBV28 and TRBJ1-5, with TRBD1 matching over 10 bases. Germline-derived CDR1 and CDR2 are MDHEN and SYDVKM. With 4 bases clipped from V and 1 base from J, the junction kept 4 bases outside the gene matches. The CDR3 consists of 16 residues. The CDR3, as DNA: TGTGCCAGCAGTTCCGGGACAGGGGTAAGCAATCAGCCCCAGCATTTT. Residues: CASSSGTGVSNQPQHF.

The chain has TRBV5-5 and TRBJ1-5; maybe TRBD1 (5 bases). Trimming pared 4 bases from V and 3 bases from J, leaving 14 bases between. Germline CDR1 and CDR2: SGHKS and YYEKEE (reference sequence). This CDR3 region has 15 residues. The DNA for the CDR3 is TGTGCCAGCAGCCTGGGACTTACCCTCAATCAGCCCCAGCATTTT. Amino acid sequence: CASSLGLTLNQPQHF.

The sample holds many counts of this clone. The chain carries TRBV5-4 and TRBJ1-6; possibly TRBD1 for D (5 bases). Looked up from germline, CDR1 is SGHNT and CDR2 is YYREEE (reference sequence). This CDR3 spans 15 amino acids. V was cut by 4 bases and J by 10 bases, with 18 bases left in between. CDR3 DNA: TGTGCCAGCAGCCGAGCGGCGGGGGTCGGGTCACCCCTCCACTTT. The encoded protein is CASSRAAGVGSPLHF.

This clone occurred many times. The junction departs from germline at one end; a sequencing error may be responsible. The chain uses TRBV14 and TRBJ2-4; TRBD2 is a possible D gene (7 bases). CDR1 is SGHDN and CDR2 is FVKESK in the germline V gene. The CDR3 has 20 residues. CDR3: CASIQSPAGAPRLAKNIQYF. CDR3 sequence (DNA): TGTGCCAGCATCCAAAGTCCCGCGGGGGCGCCAAGACTAGCCAAAAACATTCAGTACTTC.

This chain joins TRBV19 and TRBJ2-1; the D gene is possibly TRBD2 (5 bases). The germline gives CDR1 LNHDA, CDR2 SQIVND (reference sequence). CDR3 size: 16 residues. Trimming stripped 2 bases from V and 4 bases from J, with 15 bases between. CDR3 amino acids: CASSIRQRTLYNEQFF. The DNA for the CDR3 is TGTGCCAGTAGTATAAGGCAGCGGACCCTATACAATGAGCAGTTCTTC.

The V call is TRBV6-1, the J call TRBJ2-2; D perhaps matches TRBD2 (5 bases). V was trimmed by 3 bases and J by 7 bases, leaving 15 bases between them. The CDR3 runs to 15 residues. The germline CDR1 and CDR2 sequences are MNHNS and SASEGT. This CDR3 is CASSETFSAIGELFF. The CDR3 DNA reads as TGTGCCAGCAGTGAGACGTTTAGCGCAATCGGGGAGCTGTTTTTT.

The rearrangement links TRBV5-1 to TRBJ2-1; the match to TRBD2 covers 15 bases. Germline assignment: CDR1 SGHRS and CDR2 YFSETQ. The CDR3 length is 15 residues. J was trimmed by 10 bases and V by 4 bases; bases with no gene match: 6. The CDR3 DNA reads TGCGCCAGCAGCAACGGACTAGCGGGAGGGCAGGAGCAGTTCTTC. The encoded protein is CASSNGLAGGQEQFF. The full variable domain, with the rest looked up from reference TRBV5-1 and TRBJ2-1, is KAGVTQTPRYLIKTRGQQVTLSCSPISGHRSVSWYQQTPGQGLQFLFEYFSETQRNKGNFPGRFSGRQFSNSRSEMNVSTLELGDSALYLCASSNGLAGGQEQFFGPGTRLTVL.

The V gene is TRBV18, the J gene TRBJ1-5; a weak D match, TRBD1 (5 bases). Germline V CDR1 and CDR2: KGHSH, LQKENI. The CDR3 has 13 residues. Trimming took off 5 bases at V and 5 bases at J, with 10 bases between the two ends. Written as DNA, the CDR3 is TGTGCCAGCTCAGGAGACAGTCATCAGCCCCAGCATTTT. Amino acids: CASSGDSHQPQHF.

This CDR3 reads CAISDRVFNYGYTF. The DNA of the CDR3 is TGTGCCATCAGCGACAGGGTATTTAACTATGGCTACACCTTC. The chain uses TRBV10-3 and TRBJ1-2; 7 bases agree with TRBD1. V shed 6 bases, J shed 1 base, and the junction held 5 bases outside the gene matches. The CDR3 runs 14 residues. In germline, CDR1 is ENHRY, CDR2 SYGVKD.

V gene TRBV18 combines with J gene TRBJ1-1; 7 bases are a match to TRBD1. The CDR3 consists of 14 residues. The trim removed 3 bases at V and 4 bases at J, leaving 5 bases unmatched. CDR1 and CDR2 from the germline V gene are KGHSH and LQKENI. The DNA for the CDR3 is TGTGCCAGCTCACCTATACAGGGGATCACTGAAGCTTTCTTT. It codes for CASSPIQGITEAFF.

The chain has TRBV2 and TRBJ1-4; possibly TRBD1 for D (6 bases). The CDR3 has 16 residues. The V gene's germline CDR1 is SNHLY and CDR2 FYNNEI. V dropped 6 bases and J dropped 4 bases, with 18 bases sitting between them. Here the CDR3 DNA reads TGTGCCAGCAGATGGGGGCCGGGCAGCCTTAATGAAAAACTGTTTTTT. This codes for CASRWGPGSLNEKLFF.

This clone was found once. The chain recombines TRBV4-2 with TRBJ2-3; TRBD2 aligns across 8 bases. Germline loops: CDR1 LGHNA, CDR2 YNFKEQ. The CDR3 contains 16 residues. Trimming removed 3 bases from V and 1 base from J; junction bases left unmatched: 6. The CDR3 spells CASSHFTGGGTDTQYF. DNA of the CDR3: TGTGCCAGCAGCCACTTTACGGGAGGGGGCACAGATACGCAGTATTTT.

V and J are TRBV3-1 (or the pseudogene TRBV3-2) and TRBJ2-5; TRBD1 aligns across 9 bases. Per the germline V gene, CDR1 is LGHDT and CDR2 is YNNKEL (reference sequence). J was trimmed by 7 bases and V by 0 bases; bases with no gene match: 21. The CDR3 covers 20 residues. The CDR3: CASSQDVGTGTGLFGGTQYF. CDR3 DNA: TGTGCCAGCAGCCAAGATGTTGGGACAGGGACCGGACTTTTCGGAGGGACCCAGTACTTC.

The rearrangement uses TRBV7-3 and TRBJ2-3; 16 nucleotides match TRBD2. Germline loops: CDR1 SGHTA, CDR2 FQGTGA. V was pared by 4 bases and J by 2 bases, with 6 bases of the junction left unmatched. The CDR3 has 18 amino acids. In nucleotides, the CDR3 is TGTGCCAGCAGCTATGGGGGACTAGCGGGAGGGAACACAGATACGCAGTATTTT. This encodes CASSYGGLAGGNTDTQYF.

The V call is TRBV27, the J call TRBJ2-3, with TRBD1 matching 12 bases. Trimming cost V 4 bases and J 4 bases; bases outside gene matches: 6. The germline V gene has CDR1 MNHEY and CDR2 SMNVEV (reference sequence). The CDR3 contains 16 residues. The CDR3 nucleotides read TGTGCCAGCAGTTCCCCCGGGACAGGGGGCCCAGATACGCAGTATTTT. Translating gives CASSSPGTGGPDTQYF.

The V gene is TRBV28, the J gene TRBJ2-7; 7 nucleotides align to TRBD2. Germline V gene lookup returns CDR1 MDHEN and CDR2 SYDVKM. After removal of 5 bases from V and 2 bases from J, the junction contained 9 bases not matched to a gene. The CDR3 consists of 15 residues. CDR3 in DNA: TGTGCCAGCAGTCCAGGACTAGTTGCCCCCTACGAGCAGTACTTC. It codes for CASSPGLVAPYEQYF.

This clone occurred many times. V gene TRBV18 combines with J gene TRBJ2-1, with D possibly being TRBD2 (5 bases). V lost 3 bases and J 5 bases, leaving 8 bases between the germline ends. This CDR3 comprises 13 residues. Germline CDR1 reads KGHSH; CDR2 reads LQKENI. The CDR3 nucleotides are TGTGCCAGCTCACCGACGCGGGACAATGAGCAGTTCTTC. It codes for CASSPTRDNEQFF.

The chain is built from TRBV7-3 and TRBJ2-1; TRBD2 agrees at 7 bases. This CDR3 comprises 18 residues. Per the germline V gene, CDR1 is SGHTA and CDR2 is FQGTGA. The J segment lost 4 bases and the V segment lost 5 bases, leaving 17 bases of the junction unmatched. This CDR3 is CASSPREILAPLYNEQFF. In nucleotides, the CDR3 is TGTGCCAGCAGCCCACGCGAGATACTAGCGCCCCTATACAATGAGCAGTTCTTC.